This entry concerns a single TCR beta chain. Its antigen is still unknown. The sort gate was single viable CD3+CD4+CD8-CD45RO+ cells for memory CD4+ T cells. There are 17 residues in the CDR3. The germline V gene encodes CDR1 SGHTA and CDR2 FQGTGA. Deletions cut 4 bases from V and 4 bases from J, with 22 bases between. Repertoires were generated with immunoSEQ multiplex PCR, while TCRdb's copy carries only in-frame clones and drops some. This table has about 53,000 clones, roughly 77% appearing once. This sample is drawn from a study of memory CD4+ T cells and cytomegalovirus serostatus. Study findings and constraints: Suggested: most of the CMV-linked TCR signature lies in CD4+ memory cells.

The chain combines TRBV7-3 with TRBJ1-1, with D possibly matching TRBD1 (6 bases). The TCR was taken from an adult in good health and CMV-seronegative. Sequencing was done on a sample of memory CD4+ T cells from blood. CDR3 residues: CASSSSFLQGFGTEAFF. For the CDR3, the DNA is TGTGCCAGCAGCTCCTCTTTTCTACAGGGATTTGGCACTGAAGCTTTCTTT.